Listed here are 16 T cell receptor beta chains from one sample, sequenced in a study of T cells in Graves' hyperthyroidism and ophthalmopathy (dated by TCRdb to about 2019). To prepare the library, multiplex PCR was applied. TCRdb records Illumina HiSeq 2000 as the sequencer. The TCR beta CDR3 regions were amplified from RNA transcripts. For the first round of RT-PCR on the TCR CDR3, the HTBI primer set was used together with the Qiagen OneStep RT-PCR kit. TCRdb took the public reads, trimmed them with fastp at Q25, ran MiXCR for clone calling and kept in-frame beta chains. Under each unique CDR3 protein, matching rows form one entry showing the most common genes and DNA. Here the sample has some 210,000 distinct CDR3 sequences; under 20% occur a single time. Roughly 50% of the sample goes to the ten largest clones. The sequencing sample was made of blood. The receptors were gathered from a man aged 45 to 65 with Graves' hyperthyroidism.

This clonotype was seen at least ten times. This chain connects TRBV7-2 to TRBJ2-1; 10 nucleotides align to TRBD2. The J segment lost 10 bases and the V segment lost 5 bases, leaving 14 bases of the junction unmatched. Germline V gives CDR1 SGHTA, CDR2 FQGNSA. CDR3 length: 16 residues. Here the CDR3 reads CASSPEGASGRREQFF. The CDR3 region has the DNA TGTGCCAGCAGCCCTGAGGGGGCTAGCGGGAGAAGGGAGCAGTTCTTC.

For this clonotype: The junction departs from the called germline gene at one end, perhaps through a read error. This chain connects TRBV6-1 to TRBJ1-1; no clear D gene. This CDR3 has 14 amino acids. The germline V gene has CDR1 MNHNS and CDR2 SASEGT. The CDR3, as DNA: TGTGCCAGCAGTGAAGATGGGCTGAACACTGAAGTTTTCTTT. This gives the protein CASSEDGLNTEVFF.

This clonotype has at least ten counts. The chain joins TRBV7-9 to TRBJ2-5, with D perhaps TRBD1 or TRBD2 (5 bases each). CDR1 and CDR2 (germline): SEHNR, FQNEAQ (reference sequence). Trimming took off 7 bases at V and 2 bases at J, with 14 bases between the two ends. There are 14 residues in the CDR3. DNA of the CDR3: TGTGCCAGCATCTCAAACGAGGGGCAAGAGACCCAGTACTTC. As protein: CASISNEGQETQYF.

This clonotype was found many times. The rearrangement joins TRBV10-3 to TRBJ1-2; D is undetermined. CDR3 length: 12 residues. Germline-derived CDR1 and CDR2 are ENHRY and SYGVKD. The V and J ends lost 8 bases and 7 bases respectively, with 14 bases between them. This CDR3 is CAIPAGDAGYTF. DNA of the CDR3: TGTGCCATCCCGGCCGGAGACGCTGGCTACACCTTC.

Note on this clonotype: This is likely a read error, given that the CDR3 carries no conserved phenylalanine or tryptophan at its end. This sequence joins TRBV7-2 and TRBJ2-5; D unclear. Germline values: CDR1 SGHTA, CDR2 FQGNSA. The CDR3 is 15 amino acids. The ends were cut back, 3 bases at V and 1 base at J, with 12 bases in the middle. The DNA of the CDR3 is TGTGCCAGCAGCTTTTTATTGGTGGGCCAAGAGACCCAGTACCTC. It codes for CASSFLLVGQETQYL.

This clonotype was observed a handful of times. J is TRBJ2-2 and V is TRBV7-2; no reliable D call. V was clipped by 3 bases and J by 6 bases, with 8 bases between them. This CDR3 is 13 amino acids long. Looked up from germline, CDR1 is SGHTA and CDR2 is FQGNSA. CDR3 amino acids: CASSFESSGELFF. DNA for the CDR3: TGTGCCAGCAGCTTTGAGTCCTCCGGGGAGCTGTTTTTT.

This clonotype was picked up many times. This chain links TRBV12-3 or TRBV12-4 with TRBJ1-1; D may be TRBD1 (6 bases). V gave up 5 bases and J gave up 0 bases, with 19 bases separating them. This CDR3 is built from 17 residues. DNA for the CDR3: TGTGCCAGCAGTCCAGGACAGTTCCCGGGGGTGAACACTGAAGCTTTCTTT. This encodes CASSPGQFPGVNTEAFF.

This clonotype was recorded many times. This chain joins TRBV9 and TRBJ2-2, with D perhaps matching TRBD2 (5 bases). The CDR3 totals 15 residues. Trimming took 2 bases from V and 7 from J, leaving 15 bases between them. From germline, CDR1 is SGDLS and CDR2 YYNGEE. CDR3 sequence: CASSVFVGVDGELFF. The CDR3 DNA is TGTGCCAGCAGCGTCTTTGTGGGAGTGGACGGGGAGCTGTTTTTT.

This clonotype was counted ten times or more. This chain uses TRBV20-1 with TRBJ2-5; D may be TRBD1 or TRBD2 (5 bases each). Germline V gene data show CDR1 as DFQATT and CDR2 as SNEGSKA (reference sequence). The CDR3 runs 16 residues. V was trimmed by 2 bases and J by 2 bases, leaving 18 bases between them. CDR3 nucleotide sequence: TGCAGTGCTAGAAAATATCCGGGACGGCGGCAAGAGACCCAGTACTTC. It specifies CSARKYPGRRQETQYF.

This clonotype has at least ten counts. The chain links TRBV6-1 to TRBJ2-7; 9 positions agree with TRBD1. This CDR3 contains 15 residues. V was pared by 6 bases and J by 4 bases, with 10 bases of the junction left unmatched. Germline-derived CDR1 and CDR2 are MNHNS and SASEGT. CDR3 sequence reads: CASSHRDRDFYEQYF. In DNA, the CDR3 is TGTGCCAGCAGCCACCGGGACAGGGATTTTTACGAGCAGTACTTC.

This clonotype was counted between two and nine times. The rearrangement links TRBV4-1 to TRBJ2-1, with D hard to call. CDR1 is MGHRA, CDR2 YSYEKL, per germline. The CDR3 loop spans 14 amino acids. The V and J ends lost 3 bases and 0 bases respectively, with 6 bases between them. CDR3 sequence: CASSQQISYNEQFF. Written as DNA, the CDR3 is TGCGCCAGCAGCCAGCAGATCTCCTACAATGAGCAGTTCTTC.

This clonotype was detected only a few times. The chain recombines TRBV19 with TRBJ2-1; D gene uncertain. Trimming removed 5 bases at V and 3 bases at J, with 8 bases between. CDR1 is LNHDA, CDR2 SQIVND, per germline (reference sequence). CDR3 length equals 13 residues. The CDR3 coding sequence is TGTGCCAGTAGTGTTAGAGGCTACAATGAGCAGTTCTTC. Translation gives CASSVRGYNEQFF.

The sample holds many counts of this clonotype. The CDR3: CASARDPSSYEQYF. CDR3 nucleotides: TGTGCCAGCGCCAGGGACCCCAGCTCCTACGAGCAGTACTTC. The chain carries TRBV6-1 and TRBJ2-7; D might be TRBD1 or TRBD2, each matching 5 bases. Germline CDR1 MNHNS, CDR2 SASEGT. V lost 8 bases to trimming and J lost 0 bases, with 14 bases between them. CDR3 length: 14 residues.

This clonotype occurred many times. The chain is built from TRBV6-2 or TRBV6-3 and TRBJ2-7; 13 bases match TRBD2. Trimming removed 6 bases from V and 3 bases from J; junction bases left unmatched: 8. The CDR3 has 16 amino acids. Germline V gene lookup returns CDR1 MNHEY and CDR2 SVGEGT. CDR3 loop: CASRDRTSGRIYEQYF. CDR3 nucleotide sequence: TGTGCCAGCAGAGACAGGACTAGCGGGAGAATCTACGAGCAGTACTTC.

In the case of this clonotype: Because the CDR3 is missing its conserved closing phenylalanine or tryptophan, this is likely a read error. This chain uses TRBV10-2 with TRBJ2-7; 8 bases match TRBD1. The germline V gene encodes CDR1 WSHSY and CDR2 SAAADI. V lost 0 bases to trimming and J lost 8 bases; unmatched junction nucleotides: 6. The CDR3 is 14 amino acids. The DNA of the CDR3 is TGCGCCAGCAGTGAGTCGTACAGGGGGGTAAAGCAGTACCTC. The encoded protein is CASSESYRGVKQYL.

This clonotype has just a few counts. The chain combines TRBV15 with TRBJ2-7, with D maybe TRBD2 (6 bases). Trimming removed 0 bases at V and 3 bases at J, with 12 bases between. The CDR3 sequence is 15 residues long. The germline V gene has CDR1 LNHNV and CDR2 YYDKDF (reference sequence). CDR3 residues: CATSRDRGAHYEQYF. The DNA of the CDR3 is TGTGCCACCAGCAGAGATCGCGGGGCCCACTACGAGCAGTACTTC.